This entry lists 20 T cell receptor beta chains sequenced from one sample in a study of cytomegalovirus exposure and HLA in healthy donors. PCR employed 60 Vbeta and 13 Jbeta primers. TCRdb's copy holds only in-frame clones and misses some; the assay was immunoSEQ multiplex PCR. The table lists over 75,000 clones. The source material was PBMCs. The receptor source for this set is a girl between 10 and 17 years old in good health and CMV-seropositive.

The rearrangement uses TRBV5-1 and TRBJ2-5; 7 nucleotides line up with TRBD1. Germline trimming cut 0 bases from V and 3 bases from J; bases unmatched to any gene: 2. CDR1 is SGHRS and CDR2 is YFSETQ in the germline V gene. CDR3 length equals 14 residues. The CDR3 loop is CASSLVGTEETQYF. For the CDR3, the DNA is TGCGCCAGCAGCTTGGTGGGGACAGAAGAGACCCAGTACTTC.

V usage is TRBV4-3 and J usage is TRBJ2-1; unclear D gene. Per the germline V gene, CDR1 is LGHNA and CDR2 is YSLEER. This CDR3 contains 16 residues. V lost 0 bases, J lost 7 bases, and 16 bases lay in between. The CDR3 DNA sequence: TGCGCCAGCAGCCAAGACAGACTGCCGGCGAGTAATGAGCAGTTCTTC. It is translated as CASSQDRLPASNEQFF.

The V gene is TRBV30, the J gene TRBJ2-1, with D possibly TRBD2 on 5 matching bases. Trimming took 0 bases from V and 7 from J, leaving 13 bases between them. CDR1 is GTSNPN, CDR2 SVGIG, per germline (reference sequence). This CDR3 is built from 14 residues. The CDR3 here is CAWSVSLAWNEQFF. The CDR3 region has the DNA TGTGCCTGGAGTGTATCGCTAGCTTGGAATGAGCAGTTCTTC.

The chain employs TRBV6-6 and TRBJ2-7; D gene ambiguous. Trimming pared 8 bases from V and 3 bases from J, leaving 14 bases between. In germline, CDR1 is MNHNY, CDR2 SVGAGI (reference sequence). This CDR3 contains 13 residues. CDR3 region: CASGPGKLYEQYF. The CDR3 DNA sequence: TGTGCCAGCGGCCCAGGTAAACTCTACGAGCAGTACTTC.

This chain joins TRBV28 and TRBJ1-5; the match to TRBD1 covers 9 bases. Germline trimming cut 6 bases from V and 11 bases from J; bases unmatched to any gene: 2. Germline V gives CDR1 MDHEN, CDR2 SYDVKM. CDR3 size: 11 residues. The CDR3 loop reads CASRGQGAQHF. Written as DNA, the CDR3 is TGTGCCAGCAGGGGACAGGGCGCCCAGCATTTT.

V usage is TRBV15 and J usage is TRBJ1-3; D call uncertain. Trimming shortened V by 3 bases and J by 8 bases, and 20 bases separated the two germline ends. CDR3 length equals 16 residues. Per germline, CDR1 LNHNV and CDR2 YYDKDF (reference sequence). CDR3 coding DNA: TGTGCCACCAGCAGTCAACGAGACTTTCCGGTGGACACCATATATTTT. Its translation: CATSSQRDFPVDTIYF.

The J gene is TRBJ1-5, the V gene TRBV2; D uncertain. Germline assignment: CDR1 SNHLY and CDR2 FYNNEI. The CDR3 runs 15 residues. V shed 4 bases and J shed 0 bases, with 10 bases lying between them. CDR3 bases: TGTGCCAGCAGTGTGGGCAGAACTAGCAATCAGCCCCAGCATTTT. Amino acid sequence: CASSVGRTSNQPQHF.

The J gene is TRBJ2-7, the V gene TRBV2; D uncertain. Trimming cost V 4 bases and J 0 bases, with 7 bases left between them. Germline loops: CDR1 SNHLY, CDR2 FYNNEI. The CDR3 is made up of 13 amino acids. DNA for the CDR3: TGTGCCAGCAGTGCTGGCGACTCCTACGAGCAGTACGTC. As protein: CASSAGDSYEQYV.

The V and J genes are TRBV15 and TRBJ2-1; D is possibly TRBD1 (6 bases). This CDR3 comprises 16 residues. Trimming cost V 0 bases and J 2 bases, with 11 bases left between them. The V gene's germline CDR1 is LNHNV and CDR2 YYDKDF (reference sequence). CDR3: CATSRDRGGPYNEQFF. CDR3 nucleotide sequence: TGTGCCACCAGCAGAGATCGAGGGGGTCCCTACAATGAGCAGTTCTTC.

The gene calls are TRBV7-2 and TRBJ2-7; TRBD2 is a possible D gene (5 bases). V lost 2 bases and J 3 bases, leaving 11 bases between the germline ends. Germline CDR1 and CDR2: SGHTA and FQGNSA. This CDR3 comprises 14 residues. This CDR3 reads CASSLNMRDYEQYF. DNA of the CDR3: TGTGCCAGCAGCTTAAACATGAGGGACTACGAGCAGTACTTC. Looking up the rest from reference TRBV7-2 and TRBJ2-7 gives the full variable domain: GAGVSQSPSNKVTEKGKDVELRCDPISGHTALYWYRQSLGQGLEFLIYFQGNSAPDKSGLPSDRFSAERTGGSVSTLTIQRTQQEDSAVYLCASSLNMRDYEQYFGPGTRLTVT.

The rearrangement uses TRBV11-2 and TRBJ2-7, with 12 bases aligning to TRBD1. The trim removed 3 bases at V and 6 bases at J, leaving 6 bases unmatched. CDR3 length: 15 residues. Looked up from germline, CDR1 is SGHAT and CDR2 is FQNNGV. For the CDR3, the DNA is TGTGCCAGCAGCTTTGACCGGGACAGGGGGCTCGAGCAGTACTTC. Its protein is CASSFDRDRGLEQYF.

For the CDR3, the DNA is TGTGCCAGCTCACCACGCAGGGAAACCAACGTCCTGACTTTC. Its protein product is CASSPRRETNVLTF. The chain recombines TRBV18 with TRBJ2-6; D is perhaps TRBD1 (5 bases). The CDR3 runs to 14 residues. The germline V and J ends were trimmed by 1 base and 8 bases, with 9 bases remaining between them. Germline loops: CDR1 KGHSH, CDR2 LQKENI.

The CDR3 region is CASSGTGTGGFGSPLHF. The CDR3 nucleotides are TGCGCCAGCAGCGGAACCGGGACAGGGGGCTTCGGATCACCCCTCCACTTT. V gene TRBV5-1 combines with J gene TRBJ1-6, with TRBD1 identical over 12 bases. The CDR3 covers 17 residues. Germline trimming cut 4 bases from V and 10 bases from J; bases unmatched to any gene: 12. Germline V gene data show CDR1 as SGHRS and CDR2 as YFSETQ.

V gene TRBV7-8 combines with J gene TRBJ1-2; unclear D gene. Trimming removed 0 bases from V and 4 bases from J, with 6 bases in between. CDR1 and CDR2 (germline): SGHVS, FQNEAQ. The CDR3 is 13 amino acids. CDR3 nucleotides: TGTGCCAGCAGCTTAGCGAGGAGCTATGGCTACACCTTC. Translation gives CASSLARSYGYTF.

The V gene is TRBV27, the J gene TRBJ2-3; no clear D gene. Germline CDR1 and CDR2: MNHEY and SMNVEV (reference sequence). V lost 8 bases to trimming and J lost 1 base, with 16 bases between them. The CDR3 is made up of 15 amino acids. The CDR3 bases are TGTGCCAGCCGAACCGACTTAGGTGGCACAGATACGCAGTATTTT. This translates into CASRTDLGGTDTQYF.

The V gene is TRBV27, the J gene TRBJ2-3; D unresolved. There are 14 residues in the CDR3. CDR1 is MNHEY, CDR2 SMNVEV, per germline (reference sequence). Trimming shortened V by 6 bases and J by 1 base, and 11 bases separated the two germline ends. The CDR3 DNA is TGTGCCAGCAGCCCCCGGGTCCGCACAGATACGCAGTATTTT. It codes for CASSPRVRTDTQYF.

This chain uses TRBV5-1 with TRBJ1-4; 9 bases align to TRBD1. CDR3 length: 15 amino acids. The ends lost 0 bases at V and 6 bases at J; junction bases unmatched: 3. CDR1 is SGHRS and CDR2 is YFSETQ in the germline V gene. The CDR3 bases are TGCGCCAGCAGCTTGGAAGGACAGGGGTATGAAAAACTGTTTTTT. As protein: CASSLEGQGYEKLFF.

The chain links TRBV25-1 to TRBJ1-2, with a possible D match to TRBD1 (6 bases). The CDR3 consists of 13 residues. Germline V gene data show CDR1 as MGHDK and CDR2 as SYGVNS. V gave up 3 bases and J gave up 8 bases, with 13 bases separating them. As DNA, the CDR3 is TGTGCCAGCAGTGAGCAGGGGCGGCGAGGCTACACCTTC. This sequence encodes CASSEQGRRGYTF.

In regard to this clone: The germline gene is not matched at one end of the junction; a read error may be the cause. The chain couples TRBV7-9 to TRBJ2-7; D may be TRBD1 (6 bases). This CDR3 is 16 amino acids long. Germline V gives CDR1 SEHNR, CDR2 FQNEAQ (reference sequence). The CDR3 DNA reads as TGTGCCAGCAGCCCCCAGATGACAGGCGGACCGTACGAGCAGTCCTTC. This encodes CASSPQMTGGPYEQSF.

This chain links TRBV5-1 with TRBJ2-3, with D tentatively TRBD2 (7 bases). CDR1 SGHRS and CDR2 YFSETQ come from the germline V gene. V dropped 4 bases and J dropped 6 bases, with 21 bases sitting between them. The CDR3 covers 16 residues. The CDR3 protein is CASSALHGGPPDTQYF. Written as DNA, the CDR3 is TGCGCCAGCAGCGCTCTTCACGGGGGGCCCCCGGATACGCAGTATTTT.